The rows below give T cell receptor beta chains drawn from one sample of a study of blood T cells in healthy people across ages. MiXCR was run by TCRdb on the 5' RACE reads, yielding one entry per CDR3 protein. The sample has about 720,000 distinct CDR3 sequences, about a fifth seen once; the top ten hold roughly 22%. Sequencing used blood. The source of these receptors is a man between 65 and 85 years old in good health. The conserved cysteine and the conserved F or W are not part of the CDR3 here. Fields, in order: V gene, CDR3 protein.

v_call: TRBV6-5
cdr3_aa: ASSYTGQATGYT

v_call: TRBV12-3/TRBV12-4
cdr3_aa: ASSLSGARGYT

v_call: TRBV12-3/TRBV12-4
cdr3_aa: ASSPGGIQY

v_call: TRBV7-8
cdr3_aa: ASSLSGATPEGGYT

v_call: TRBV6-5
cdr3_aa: ASRPRGQQSYEQY

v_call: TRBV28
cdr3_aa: ASSFVFETGGNLAKNIQY

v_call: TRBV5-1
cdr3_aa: ASSSQGTTEAF

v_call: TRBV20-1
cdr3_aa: SASPSRGYYEQY

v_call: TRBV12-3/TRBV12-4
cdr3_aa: ASSLAGGSVGYT

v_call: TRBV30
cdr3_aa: AWSRLAVGTDTQY

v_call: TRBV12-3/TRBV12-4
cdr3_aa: ASSNLGPQH

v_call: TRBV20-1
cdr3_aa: SAGSLDRETQY

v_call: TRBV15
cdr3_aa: ATSRATSGPYNEQF

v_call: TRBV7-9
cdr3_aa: ASSPPGGRGSYNEQF

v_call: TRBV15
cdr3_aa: ATSRGGSSGSG

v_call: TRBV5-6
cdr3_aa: ASSLRNRIETQY

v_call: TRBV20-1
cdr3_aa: SARGRQRNTEAF

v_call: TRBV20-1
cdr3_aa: SASLQGPSADTQY

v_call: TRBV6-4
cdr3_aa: ASSEATTGRAF

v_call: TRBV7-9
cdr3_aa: ASTLDRGLLF

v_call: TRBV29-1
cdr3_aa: SVGPPY

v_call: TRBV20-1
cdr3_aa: SARGGIVDEKLF

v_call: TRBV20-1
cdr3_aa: SARDALALGRHEQF

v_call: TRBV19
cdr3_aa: ASIKPGVRYTEAF

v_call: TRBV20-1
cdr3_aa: STEARGNQPQH

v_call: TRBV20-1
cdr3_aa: SAPPSGDTRSYEQY

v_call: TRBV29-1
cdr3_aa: SVGSLAGGLEQL

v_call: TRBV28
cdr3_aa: ASMGGAGTDTQY